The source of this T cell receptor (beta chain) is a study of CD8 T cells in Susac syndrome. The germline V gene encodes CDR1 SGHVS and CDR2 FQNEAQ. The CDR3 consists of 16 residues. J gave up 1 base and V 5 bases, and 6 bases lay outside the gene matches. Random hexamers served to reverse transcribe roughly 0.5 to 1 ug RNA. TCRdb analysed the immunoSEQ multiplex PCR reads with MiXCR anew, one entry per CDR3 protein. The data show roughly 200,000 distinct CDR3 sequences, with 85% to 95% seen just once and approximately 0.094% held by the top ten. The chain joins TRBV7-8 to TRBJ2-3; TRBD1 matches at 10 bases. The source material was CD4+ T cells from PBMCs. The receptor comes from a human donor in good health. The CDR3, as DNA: TGTGCCAGCAGCATGCCCGGGACAGGGGGCACAGATACGCAGTATTTT. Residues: CASSMPGTGGTDTQYF.